This T cell receptor (beta chain) was obtained from a study of shared clonotypes between healthy human individuals. Whole-study findings and limits: Several donors shared 5% to 5.5% of their naive CD4 clonotypes. Larger estimated richness was generally seen in naive subsets than in memory subsets. Donor clonotype sharing was expected to depend on sequencing depth.

This CDR3 comprises 14 residues. Trimming pared 2 bases from V and 7 bases from J, leaving 12 bases between. CDR1 MRHNA and CDR2 SNTAGT come from the germline V gene. Turning to this clone: No antigen is known for it.

Sequenced by immunoSEQ multiplex PCR; TCRdb stores in-frame clones only, minus some. The sample includes 2 million to 2.5 million clones, over 85% seen only once; the top ten take 0.36%. V usage is TRBV6-4 and J usage is TRBJ2-1; possible D gene TRBD2, 6 bases. The receptor comes from a man between 18 and 29 years old in good health. Some clones in this sample may be carry-over from other donors' samples. The sample taken for sequencing was naive CD4+ T cells from PBMCs. Subset meaning: CD45RA+ positively selected. The CDR3, as DNA: TGTGCCAGCAGTGACACGGGAGCGCGGAATGAGCAGTTCTTC. It translates to CASSDTGARNEQFF.